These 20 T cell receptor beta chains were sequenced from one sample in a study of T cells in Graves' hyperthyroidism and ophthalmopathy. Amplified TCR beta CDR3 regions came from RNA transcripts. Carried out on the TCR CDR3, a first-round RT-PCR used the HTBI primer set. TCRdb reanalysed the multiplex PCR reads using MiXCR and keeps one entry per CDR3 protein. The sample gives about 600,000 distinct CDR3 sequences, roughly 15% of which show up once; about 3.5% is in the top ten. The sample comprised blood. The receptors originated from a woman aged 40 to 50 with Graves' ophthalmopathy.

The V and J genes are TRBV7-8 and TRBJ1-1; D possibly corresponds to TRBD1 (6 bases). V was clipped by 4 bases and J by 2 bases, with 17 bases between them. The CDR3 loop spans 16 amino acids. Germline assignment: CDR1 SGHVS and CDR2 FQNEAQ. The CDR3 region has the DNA TGTGCCAGCAGCTCTCCTACGGGGGGCCTCAACACTGAAGCTTTCTTT. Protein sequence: CASSSPTGGLNTEAFF. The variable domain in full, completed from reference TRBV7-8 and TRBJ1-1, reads GAGVSQSPRYKVAKRGQDVALRCDPISGHVSLFWYQQALGQGPEFLTYFQNEAQLDKSGLPSDRFFAERPEGSVSTLKIQRTQQEDSAVYLCASSSPTGGLNTEAFFGQGTRLTVV.

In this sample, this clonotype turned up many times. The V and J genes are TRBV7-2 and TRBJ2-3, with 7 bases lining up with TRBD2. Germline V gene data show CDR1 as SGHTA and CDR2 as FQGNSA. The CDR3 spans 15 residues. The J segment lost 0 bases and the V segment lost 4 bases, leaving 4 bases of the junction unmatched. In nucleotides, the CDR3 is TGTGCCAGCAGCTATCGAGCGGGGAGCACAGATACGCAGTATTTT. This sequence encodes CASSYRAGSTDTQYF. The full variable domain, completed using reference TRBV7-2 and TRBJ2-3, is GAGVSQSPSNKVTEKGKDVELRCDPISGHTALYWYRQSLGQGLEFLIYFQGNSAPDKSGLPSDRFSAERTGGSVSTLTIQRTQQEDSAVYLCASSYRAGSTDTQYFGPGTRLTVL.

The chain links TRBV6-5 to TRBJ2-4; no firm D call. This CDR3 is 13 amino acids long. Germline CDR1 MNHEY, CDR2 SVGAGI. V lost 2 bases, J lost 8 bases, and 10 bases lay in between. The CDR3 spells CASSYRDGDIQYF. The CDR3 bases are TGTGCCAGCAGTTACAGGGATGGAGACATTCAGTACTTC.

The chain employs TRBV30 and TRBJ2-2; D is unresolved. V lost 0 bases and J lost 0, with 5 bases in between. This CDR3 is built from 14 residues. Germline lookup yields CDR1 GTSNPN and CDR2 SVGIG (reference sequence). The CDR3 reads CAWSVPTNTGELFF. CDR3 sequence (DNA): TGTGCCTGGAGTGTACCGACGAACACCGGGGAGCTGTTTTTT. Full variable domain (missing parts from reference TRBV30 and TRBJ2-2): SQTIHQWPATLVQPVGSPLSLECTVEGTSNPNLYWYRQAAGRGLQLLFYSVGIGQISSEVPQNLSASRPQDRQFILSSKKLLLSDSGFYLCAWSVPTNTGELFFGEGSRLTVL.

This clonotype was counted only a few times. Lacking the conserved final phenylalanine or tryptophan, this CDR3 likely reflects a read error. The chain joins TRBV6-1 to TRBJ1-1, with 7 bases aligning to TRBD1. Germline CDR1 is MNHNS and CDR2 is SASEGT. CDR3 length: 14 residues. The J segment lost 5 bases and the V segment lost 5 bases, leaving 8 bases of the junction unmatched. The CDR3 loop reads CASSTRTGGTEAFI. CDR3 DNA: TGTGCCAGCAGTACTCGGACAGGAGGGACTGAAGCTTTCATT.

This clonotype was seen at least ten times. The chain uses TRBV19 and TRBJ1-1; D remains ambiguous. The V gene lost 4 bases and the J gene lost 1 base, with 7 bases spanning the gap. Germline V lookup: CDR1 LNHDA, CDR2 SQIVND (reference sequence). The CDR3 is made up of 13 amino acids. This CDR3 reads CASSTRGNTEAFF. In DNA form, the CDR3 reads TGTGCCAGTAGTACCCGTGGGAACACTGAAGCTTTCTTT.

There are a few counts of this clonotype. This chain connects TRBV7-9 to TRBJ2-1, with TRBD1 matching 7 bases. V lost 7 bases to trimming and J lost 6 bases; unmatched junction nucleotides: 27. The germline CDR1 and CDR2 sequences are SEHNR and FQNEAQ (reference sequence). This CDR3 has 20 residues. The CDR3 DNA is TGTGCCAGCAACGTTCTGGCTCTAACAGGGGACCTGGTCAAAGGCAATGAGCAGTTCTTC. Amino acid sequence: CASNVLALTGDLVKGNEQFF.

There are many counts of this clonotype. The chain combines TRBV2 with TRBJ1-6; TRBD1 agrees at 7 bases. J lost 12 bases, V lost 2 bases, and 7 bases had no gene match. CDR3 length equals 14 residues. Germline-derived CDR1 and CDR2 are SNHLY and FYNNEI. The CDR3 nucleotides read TGTGCCAGCAGTGAACAGGGGGGTCTGAAACCCCTCCACTTT. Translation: CASSEQGGLKPLHF.

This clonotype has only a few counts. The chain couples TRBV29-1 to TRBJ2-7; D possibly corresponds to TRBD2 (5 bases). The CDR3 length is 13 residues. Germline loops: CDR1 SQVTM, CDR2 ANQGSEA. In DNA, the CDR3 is TGCGGAGTGGTTGAGGGAAGCTCCTACGAGCAGTACTTC. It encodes CGVVEGSSYEQYF.

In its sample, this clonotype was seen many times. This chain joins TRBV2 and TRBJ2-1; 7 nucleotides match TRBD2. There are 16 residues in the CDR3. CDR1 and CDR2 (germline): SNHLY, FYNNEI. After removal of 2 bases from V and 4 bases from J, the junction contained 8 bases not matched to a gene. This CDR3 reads CASSEMGGKGYNEQFF. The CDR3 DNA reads TGTGCCAGCAGTGAAATGGGAGGGAAGGGTTACAATGAGCAGTTCTTC.

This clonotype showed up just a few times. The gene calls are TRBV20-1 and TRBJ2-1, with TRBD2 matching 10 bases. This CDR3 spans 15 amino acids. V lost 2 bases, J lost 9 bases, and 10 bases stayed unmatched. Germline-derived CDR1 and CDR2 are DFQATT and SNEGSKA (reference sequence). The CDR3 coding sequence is TGCAGTGCTAGACCTGGGACTAGCGATGGGGGTGAGCAGTTCTTC. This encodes CSARPGTSDGGEQFF.

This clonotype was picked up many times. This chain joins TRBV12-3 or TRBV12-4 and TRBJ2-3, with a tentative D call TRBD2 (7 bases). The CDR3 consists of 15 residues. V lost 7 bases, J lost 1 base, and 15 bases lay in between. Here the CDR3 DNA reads TGTGCCAGCAAGGGGGGAGGGACTCGCACAGATACGCAGTATTTT. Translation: CASKGGGTRTDTQYF.

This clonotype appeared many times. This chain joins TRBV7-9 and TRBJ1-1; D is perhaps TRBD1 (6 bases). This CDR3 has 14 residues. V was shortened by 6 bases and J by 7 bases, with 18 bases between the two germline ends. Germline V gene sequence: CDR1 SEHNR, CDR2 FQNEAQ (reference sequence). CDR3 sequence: CASSSTGIALEAFF. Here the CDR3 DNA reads TGTGCCAGCAGTTCTACAGGGATAGCTCTTGAAGCTTTCTTT.

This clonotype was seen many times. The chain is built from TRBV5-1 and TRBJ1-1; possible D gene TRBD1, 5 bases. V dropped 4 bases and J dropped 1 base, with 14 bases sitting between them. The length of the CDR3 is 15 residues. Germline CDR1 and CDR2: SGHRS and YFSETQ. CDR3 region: CASSGGLLTNTEAFF. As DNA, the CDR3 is TGCGCCAGCAGCGGGGGACTCCTCACGAACACTGAAGCTTTCTTT.

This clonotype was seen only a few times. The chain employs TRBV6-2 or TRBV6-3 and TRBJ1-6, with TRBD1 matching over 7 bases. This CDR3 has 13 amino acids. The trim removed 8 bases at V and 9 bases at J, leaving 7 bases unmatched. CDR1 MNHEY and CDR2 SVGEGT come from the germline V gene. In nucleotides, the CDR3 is TGTGCCAGCGGGCAGGGGGAAGGTTCACCCCTCCACTTT. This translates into CASGQGEGSPLHF.

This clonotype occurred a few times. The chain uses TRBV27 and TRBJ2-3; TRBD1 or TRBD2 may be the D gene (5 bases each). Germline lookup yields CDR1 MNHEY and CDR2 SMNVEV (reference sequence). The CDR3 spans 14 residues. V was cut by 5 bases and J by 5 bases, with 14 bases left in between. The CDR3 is CASSAWGSRDTQYF. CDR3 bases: TGTGCCAGCAGTGCATGGGGGAGCCGAGATACGCAGTATTTT.

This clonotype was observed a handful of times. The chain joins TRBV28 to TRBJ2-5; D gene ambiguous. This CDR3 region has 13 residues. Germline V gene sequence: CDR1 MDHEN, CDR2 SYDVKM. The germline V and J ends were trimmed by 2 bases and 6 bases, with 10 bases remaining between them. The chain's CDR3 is CASSLDTSQTQYF. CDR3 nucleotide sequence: TGTGCCAGCAGTTTAGATACTTCGCAGACCCAGTACTTC.

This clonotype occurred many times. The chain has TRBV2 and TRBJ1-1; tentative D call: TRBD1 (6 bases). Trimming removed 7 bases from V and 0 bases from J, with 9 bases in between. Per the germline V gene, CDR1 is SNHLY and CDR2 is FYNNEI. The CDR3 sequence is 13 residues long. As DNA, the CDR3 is TGTGCCAGCAAGGGGGTTATGAACACTGAAGCTTTCTTT. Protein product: CASKGVMNTEAFF.

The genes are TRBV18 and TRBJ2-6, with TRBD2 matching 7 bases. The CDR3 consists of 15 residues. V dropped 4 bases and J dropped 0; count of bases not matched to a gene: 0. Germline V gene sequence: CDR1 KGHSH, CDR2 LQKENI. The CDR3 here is CASSRTSSGANVLTF. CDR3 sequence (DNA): TGTGCCAGCTCACGGACTAGCTCTGGGGCCAACGTCCTGACTTTC.

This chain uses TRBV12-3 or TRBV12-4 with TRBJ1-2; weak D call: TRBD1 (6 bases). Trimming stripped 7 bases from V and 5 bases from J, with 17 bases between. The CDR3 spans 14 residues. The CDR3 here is CASKPSQGPYGYTF. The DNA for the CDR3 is TGTGCCAGCAAGCCCTCCCAGGGGCCATATGGCTACACCTTC.